This TCR beta chain was identified in a study of T-cell memory formation after mild COVID-19. Study-wide results and caveats: Balance between CD4 and CD8 was seen in clones contracting day 15 to 85, and a CD4+ lean was seen in later expanders.

Note on this clonotype: Its antigen remains unknown.

The CDR3 loop spans 16 amino acids. The germline gives CDR1 SGHDT, CDR2 YYEEEE. Unmatched junction bases numbered 16, after V lost 6 bases and J lost 8 bases. The 5'RACE method, run with constant-segment primers, produced TCR alpha and TCR beta cDNA libraries (carrying sample barcodes and UMIs). In TCRdb, the 5' RACE reads were re-called with MiXCR into one record per CDR3 protein. The table shows about 430,000 distinct CDR3 sequences, with about a sixth occurring only once. The material sequenced was PBMCs or a T cell subset sorted from them (not recorded which). The clonotype comes from a man aged 18 to 29 who had mild COVID-19 (a few samples of this study predate the infection). Cell type and time point are not known. The V call is TRBV5-6, the J call TRBJ1-1; TRBD1 aligns across 10 bases. The CDR3 nucleotides are TGTGCCAGCACCGGGACAGGGGCCCCTACCGGTCTCGAAGCTTTCTTT. This codes for CASTGTGAPTGLEAFF.